This TCR beta chain was found in a study of cytomegalovirus exposure and HLA in healthy donors (dated by TCRdb to 2017 to 2019). For context, the study as a whole: In an earlier analysis of some 610 of the donors, about 270 Gb of sequence data and 117 million unique TCR beta sequences from about 190 million T cells were reported. An early release covering 550 to 650 HLA-typed donors comprised about 310 gigabases of sequencing data and around 80 million unique TCR sequences. The genetic ancestry cluster associated with self-reported Caucasian donors included 65% to 90% of the approximately 400 genotyped donors. The study aimed to test whether cataloging public T cell receptors could reveal signatures of past pathogen exposure. Using immunosequencing, the study profiled T cell repertoires from about 620 subjects and related those repertoires to cytomegalovirus serostatus. In addition to the first cohort of approximately 650 subjects, a separate validation cohort of 120 different subjects was used. To predict cytomegalovirus infection status, the study combined high-throughput TCR immunosequencing, statistical association of individual TCRs with disease status, and machine learning. A later analysis re-analyzed previously published TCR beta repertoires from several hundred donors and added high-resolution HLA genotyping to study TCR occurrence patterns. Rather than using new phenotypic data, the later analysis identified candidate immune exposures from TCR beta sequences and from how often those sequences occurred across donors. To decide whether each TCR beta V gene segment behaved as functional or pseudogenic, an earlier analysis of some 570 of the donors relied on high-throughput TCR beta sequencing. Donor age, sex, ethnicity and CMV serostatus were compiled alongside the repertoire data. In a later genetic analysis, genome-wide SNP genotypes for about three fifths of the 666 donors were used, and that subset was treated as a discovery cohort. Every repertoire in the discovery cohort had been generated on one and the same sequencing platform. HLA typing included class I and class II loci at four-digit resolution. Typing coverage varied by locus: about 629-640 donors for A, B, C, DRB1 and DQB1; roughly 520 for DQA1; over 600 for DPA1; around 490 for DPB1. Four or five DR-DQ haplotypes were handled as single units for association and clustering because linkage in the cohort was strong. Among some 410 genotyped donors of the cohort, an average of approximately 200,000 unique TCR beta nucleotide sequences was sequenced per donor, of which approximately 19% were non-productive.

The cohort consisted of approximately 690 healthy bone marrow donors. At the time of sampling, all cohort members were nominally healthy, though unrecorded immune exposures were likely present. The donor was CMV seronegative and was included in the group of 352 seronegative cohort members. A peripheral blood sample was provided by each donor, and peripheral blood mononuclear cells were used for TCR beta sequencing. Genomic DNA extraction from the blood cell samples was performed with the Qiagen DNeasy Blood Extraction Kit. V loses 6 bases at its end and J loses 4 bases; junction bases beyond the gene matches: 4. The CDR3 numbers 13 residues from cysteine through phenylalanine. This entry keeps only the CDR3 DNA: 39 bases, framed from base 1. The germline V gene yields MNHEY for CDR1 and SVGAGI for CDR2. Summary of the overall study and its limitations: According to a later analysis, TCR association rates differed among HLA loci, with DRB1 alleles showing the most associated TCRs and HLA-C alleles showing the fewest. While some public TCRs were present in many individuals, most TCR sequences turned up only very rarely across donors. An earlier analysis of some 590 of the donors showed that most TCR beta V segments appeared in productive rearrangements either about 90% or about 30% of the time, which broadly matched IMGT annotations. Specific HLA alleles were associated with over 15,000 TCR beta sequences at a false discovery rate of 0.05 in a later analysis. The study gave a list of roughly 150 TCR beta chains associated with cytomegalovirus. According to a later genetic analysis, donors in an Asian-associated ancestry cluster had fewer N-insertions in productive TCRs than the roughly 660-donor mean. A later analysis found that HLA-associated TCR beta chains were more clonally expanded and had lower generation probabilities than equally common non-associated chains. In both the original and validation cohorts, the classifier was reported to diagnose cytomegalovirus status with high specificity and sensitivity. Because HLA typing was missing for some donors at each locus, association tests included only the typed subset. A later genetic analysis associated a missense DCLRE1C variant with V-gene and J-gene trimming of TCR beta chains, and an independent cohort replicated the association. The presence/absence analyses assumed that sequencing depth was roughly uniform across donors, and that assumption may not be true. A few of the identified cytomegalovirus-associated TCR beta chains were confirmed in vitro to be specific for cytomegalovirus antigens. According to the authors, the approach could potentially be generalized to other disease states and immunological phenotypes. Fewer than 20 rarely observed V segments, including chromosome 9 orphons, were excluded from the earlier analysis of some 590 of the donors because counts were too low. Several of the top co-occurrence clusters appeared to be linked to parvovirus B19, influenza, CMV and Epstein-Barr virus, according to a later analysis. A further reported finding was that TCR beta sequences accurately predicted the HLA-A and HLA-B alleles for most subjects in the first cohort. When HLA alleles, especially DR and DQ, strongly co-occurred, TCR associations were difficult to assign to individual alleles. Most CMV-associated TCR beta chains appeared to be HLA-restricted in a later analysis, and the HLA associations seemed to be driven largely by CMV exposure. In this cohort, only TCR beta chains were sequenced, and detectable features were limited by the absence of alpha or paired-chain data. Some IMGT-functional V segments, including TRBV6-2 and TRBV6-3, could not be distinguished by the 87-base-pair reads and were therefore excluded. Correlated functional status among segregating V segments might reflect linkage disequilibrium, but an unknown experimental factor could not be ruled out. CMV serostatus was the only immune exposure information available for the cohort. The sequencing pipeline was judged likely to have produced a cluster of highly shared sequence variants as a technical artifact.

The library was produced with the immunoSEQ multiplex PCR assay. For the multiplex PCR, a mixture combining 60 forward primers for TCR Vbeta segments and 13 reverse primers for TCR Jbeta segments was used. Amplification of the CDR3 region of rearranged TCR beta genes was performed with a multiplex PCR assay on genomic DNA. Amplified TCR beta libraries were sequenced as 87-base-pair reads on the Illumina HiSeq System. On the study's bioinformatics: A later analysis tallied 75 million to 85 million unique TCR beta chains across the 610 or so repertoires, and some 10 million of those chains were shared by two or more donors. Raw reads were error-corrected and collapsed into unique sequences by a nearest-neighbor algorithm in which closely related sequences were merged to remove PCR and sequencing errors. V, D and J gene segments were assigned by aligning CDR3 sequences to IMGT reference sequences. Each retained sequence needed at least a six-nucleotide match to both a V gene segment and a J gene segment. Rearrangements were called productive when the CDR3 lacked stop codons and stayed in frame with V and J; all others were non-productive. CDR3 was defined according to IMGT convention as the region running from the second conserved V-encoded cysteine to the conserved J-encoded phenylalanine. In an earlier analysis of around 640 of the donors, sequences lacking an unambiguous match to a single V gene segment were excluded. An earlier analysis of roughly 590 of the donors called V segments functional above 56.7% productive rearrangements and segregating when the between-donor standard deviation exceeded 5%. A statistical classification framework was built to diagnose cytomegalovirus status from the catalog of TCR beta chain sequences. In a later analysis, TCR nucleotide sequences were compared against IMGT/GENE-DB human TR gene sequences so that V and J genes could be assigned. Using the TCRdist pipeline, a later analysis assigned CDR3 sequences along with most-parsimonious VDJ recombination scenarios. In a later analysis, every TCR beta chain was defined by the combination of its CDR3 amino acid sequence and its V-gene family, and reads without a unique V-gene family were dropped. As a way to deal with suspected cross-contamination and a sequencing artifact, a later analysis dropped approximately 590 nucleotide sequences that were highly shared and had low generation probability. In a later analysis, a clonal expansion index was calculated for each public chain from normalized within-repertoire ranks of inferred template counts. Generation probabilities in a later analysis came from a VDJ recombination model fitted to out-of-frame rearrangements, and those results were checked against IGoR. In a later analysis, hypergeometric tests were used to score TCR-TCR, TCR-HLA and TCR-CMV co-occurrence, with a repertoire-size bias correction applied to TCR pairs. False discovery rates were estimated in a later analysis by permuting HLA or CMV assignments 20 times. In a later analysis, co-occurring TCRs were grouped using DBSCAN, and TCRdist sequence similarity was added for clustering within HLA-allele-positive subsets. For co-occurrence clustering, repertoires with fewer than 30,000 or more than 120,000 public chains were excluded, along with about five repertoires with anomalous nucleotide sharing. Held by TCRdb, this immuneACCESS table contains in-frame sequences only and omits some clones. Under half of the omission traces to an unresolved V gene where checked; the cause of the rest is unknown. The V and J calls and the clone size are those of that table, but D and trimming were determined from the DNA. This sample comprises about 57,000 clones, 75% to 85% of them detected only once. The top ten clones comprise roughly 4.5% of the sample.

About this clone: The clone's antigen remains unknown. There are no base qualities to consult, and no much larger clone falls within one base.

Sequenced input: PBMCs. Recombination connected TRBV6-5 to TRBJ1-2, and 8 junctional nucleotides match TRBD1. The receptor's source is a man aged 25 to 40 in good health and CMV-seronegative. Here the CDR3 is given as CASSLDRGYGYTF. The nucleotide sequence reads TGTGCCAGCAGCCTAGACAGGGGCTATGGCTACACCTTC.